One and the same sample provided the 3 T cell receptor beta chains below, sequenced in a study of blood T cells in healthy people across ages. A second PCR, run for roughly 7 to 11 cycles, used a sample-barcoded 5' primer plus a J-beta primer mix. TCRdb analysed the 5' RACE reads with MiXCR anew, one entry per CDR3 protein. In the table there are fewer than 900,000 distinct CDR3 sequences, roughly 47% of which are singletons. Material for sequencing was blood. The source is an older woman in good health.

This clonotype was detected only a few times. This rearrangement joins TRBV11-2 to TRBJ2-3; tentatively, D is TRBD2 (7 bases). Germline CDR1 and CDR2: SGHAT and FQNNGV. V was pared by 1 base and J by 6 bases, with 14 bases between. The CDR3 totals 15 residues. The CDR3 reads CASSLVGGLWDTQYF. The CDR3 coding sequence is TGTGCCAGCAGCTTAGTGGGGGGGCTATGGGATACGCAGTATTTT.

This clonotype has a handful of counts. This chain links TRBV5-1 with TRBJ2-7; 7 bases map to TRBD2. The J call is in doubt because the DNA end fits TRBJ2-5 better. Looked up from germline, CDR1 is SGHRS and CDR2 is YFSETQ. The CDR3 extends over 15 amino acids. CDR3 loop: CASSVGRGTSETQYF. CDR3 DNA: TGCGCCAGCAGCGTCGGGCGGGGGACCTCTGAGACCCAGTACTTC.

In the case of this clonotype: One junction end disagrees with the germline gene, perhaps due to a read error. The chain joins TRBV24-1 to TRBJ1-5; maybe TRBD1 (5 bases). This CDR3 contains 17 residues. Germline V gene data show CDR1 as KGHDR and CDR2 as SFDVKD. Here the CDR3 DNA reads TGTGCCACCAGCAGGGTCGGGGTCCTTCGGATCAATCAACCCCAGCATTTT. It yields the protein CATSRVGVLRINQPQHF.